Below, 5 T cell receptor beta chains from the same sample are listed, as sequenced in a study of shared clonotypes between healthy human individuals. Repertoires were generated with immunoSEQ multiplex PCR, while TCRdb's copy carries only in-frame clones and drops some. This table has under 850,000 clones, roughly 72% appearing once. Input material: memory CD4+ T cells sorted from blood. Subset meaning: CD45RA-negative fraction. These receptors were obtained from a woman aged 30 to 39 in good health.

The V call is TRBV18, the J call TRBJ2-5; the D call may be TRBD1 or TRBD2 (5 bases each). CDR1 and CDR2 (germline): KGHSH, LQKENI. This CDR3 has 15 amino acids. The V and J ends lost 3 bases and 5 bases respectively, with 16 bases between them. The CDR3: CASSPRAQGTETQYF. CDR3 DNA: TGTGCCAGCTCACCGAGGGCGCAGGGCACGGAGACCCAGTACTTC.

This clone has just a few counts. The chain combines TRBV28 with TRBJ1-1; D is unresolved. Germline-derived CDR1 and CDR2 are MDHEN and SYDVKM. The CDR3 runs 16 residues. Trimming took off 1 base at V and 6 bases at J, with 18 bases between the two ends. The CDR3 is CASSLFRAIAAAEAFF. CDR3 DNA: TGTGCCAGCAGTTTATTCCGGGCCATAGCGGCCGCTGAAGCTTTCTTT.

The V and J genes are TRBV28 and TRBJ1-1; possible D gene TRBD1, 6 bases. Trimming left V 0 bases short and J 1 base short, with 12 bases between. The CDR3 has 16 residues. From germline, CDR1 is MDHEN and CDR2 SYDVKM. CDR3 in amino acids: CASSLWSPRGNTEAFF. CDR3 DNA sequence: TGTGCCAGCAGTTTATGGTCCCCCAGGGGGAACACTGAAGCTTTCTTT.

V usage is TRBV11-2 and J usage is TRBJ2-1, with D possibly matching TRBD2 (6 bases). CDR3 length equals 15 residues. V lost 6 bases to trimming and J lost 0 bases, with 12 bases between them. In germline, CDR1 is SGHAT, CDR2 FQNNGV. CDR3 sequence reads: CASSRGESSYNEQFF. In DNA form, the CDR3 reads TGTGCCAGCAGTCGCGGGGAGAGCTCCTACAATGAGCAGTTCTTC.

The gene calls are TRBV19 and TRBJ2-1, with 7 bases lining up with TRBD2. V was pared by 5 bases and J by 7 bases, with 2 bases of the junction left unmatched. The CDR3 extends over 12 amino acids. Germline CDR1 is LNHDA and CDR2 is SQIVND (reference sequence). CDR3 nucleotide sequence: TGTGCCAGTAGTGGACTAGGAAATGAGCAGTTCTTC. Translating it yields CASSGLGNEQFF.